This T cell receptor (beta chain) was found in a study of T cell changes during pregnancy in multiple sclerosis (dated by TCRdb to between 2018 and 2020). Regarding the research as a whole: The study looked at changes in the T cell repertoire across pregnancy in women with multiple sclerosis.

About this clone itself: The antigen this receptor binds is unknown. Base qualities are not provided; no much larger clone lies one nucleotide away.

Cut back by 0 bases and 5 bases, the V and J ends lie 16 bases apart. In the germline V gene, CDR1 corresponds to MNHEY and CDR2 to SVGAGI. From cysteine to phenylalanine, the CDR3 is 16 amino acids long. Of all the DNA, just the CDR3 is kept, 48 bases in frame from base 1. Library method: the immunoSEQ multiplex PCR assay. What TCRdb holds here is the immuneACCESS table cut down to in-frame rearrangements. Part of the clones is not present; checked against another copy, under half of the missing clones reflect an unresolved V gene, and the others are unexplained. The sample table shows around 30,000 clones, and about 93% are seen once. Roughly 0.42% of the sample belongs to the ten largest clones.

This chain joins TRBV6-5 to TRBJ1-2; no confident D gene assignment can be made. Sequenced material: CD4+ T cells from peripheral blood mononuclear cells, taken after pregnancy. This clonotype originated in a female donor with multiple sclerosis, enrolled in a pregnancy study. The CDR3 region: CASSYSGPGIGYGYTF. The nucleotide sequence reads as follows: TGTGCCAGCAGTTACTCTGGACCGGGGATCGGGTATGGCTACACCTTC.